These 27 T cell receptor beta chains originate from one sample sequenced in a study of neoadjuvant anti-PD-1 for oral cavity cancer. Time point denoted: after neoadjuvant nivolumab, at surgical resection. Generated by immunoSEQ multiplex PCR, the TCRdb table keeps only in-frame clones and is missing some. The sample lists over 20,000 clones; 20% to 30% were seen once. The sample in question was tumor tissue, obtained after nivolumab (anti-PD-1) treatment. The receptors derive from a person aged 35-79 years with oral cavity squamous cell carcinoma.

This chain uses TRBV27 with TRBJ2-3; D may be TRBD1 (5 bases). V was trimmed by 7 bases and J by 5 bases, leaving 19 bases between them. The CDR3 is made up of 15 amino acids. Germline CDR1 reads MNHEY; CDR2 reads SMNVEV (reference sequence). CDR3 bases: TGTGCCAGCATGAAGACAGTGCTTAGGGGAGATACGCAGTATTTT. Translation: CASMKTVLRGDTQYF.

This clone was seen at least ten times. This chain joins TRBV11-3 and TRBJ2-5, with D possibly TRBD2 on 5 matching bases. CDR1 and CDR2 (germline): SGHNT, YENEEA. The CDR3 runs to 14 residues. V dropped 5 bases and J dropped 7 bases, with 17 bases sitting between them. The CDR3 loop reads CASSRGEGVGTQYF. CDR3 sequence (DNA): TGTGCCAGCAGCCGGGGTGAGGGCGTCGGGACCCAGTACTTC.

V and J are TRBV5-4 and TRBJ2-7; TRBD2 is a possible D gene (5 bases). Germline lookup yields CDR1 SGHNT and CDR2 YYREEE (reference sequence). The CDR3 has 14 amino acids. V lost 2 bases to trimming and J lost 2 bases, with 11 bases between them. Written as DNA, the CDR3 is TGTGCCAGCAGCTTAACCGGGGTCCCCTACGAGCAGTACTTC. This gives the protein CASSLTGVPYEQYF.

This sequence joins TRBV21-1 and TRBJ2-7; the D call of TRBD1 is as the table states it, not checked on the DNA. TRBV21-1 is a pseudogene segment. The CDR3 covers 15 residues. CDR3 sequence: CASSKQWQASYEQYF. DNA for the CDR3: TGTGCCAGCAGCAAACAGTGGCAGGCCTCCTACGAGCAGTACTTC.

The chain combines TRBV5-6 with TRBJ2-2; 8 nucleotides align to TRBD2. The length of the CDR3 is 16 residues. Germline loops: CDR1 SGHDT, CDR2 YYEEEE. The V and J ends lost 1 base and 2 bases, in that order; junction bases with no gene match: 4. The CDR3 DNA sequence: TGTGCCAGCAGCTTGCCTGCGGGGGGCAACACCGGGGAGCTGTTTTTT. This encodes CASSLPAGGNTGELFF.

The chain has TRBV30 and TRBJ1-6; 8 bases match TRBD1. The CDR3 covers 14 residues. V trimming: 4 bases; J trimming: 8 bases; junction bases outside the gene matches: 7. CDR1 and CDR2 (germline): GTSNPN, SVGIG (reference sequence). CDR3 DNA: TGTGCCTGGACTCAGGCGACAGGGGATTCACCCCTCCACTTT. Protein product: CAWTQATGDSPLHF. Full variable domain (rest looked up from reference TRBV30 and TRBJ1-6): SQTIHQWPATLVQPVGSPLSLECTVEGTSNPNLYWYRQAAGRGLQLLFYSVGIGQISSEVPQNLSASRPQDRQFILSSKKLLLSDSGFYLCAWTQATGDSPLHFGNGTRLTVT.

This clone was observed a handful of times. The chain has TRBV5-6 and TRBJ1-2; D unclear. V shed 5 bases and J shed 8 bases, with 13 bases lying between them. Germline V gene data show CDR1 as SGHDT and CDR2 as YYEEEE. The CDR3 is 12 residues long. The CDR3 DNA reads TGTGCCAGCAGTTCAGAGGTGTACGGCTACACCTTC. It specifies CASSSEVYGYTF.

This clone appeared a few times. For the CDR3, the DNA is TGTGCCAGTAGTTCCCGGGAGACCCAGGAGCAGTTCTTC. It yields the protein CASSSRETQEQFF. The rearrangement joins TRBV19 to TRBJ2-1, with D possibly TRBD2 on 6 matching bases. V lost 5 bases and J 10 bases, leaving 15 bases between the germline ends. Looked up from germline, CDR1 is LNHDA and CDR2 is SQIVND (reference sequence). CDR3 length: 13 amino acids.

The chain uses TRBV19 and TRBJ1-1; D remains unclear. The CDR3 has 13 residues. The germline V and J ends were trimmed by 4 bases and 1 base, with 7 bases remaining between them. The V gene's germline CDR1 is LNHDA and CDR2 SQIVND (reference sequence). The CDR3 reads CASSSRSNTEAFF. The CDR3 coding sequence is TGTGCCAGTAGTAGCAGGTCGAACACTGAAGCTTTCTTT. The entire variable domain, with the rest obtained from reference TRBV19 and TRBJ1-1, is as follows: DGGITQSPKYLFRKEGQNVTLSCEQNLNHDAMYWYRQDPGQGLRLIYYSQIVNDFQKGDIAEGYSVSREKKESFPLTVTSAQKNPTAFYLCASSSRSNTEAFFGQGTRLTVV.

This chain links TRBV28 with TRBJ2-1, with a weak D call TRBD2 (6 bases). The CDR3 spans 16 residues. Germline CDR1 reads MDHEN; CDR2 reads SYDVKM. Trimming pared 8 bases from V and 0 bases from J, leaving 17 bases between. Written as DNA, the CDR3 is TGTGCCAGCGGAGGCTCGGGGAGGAGCTCCTACAATGAGCAGTTCTTC. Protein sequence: CASGGSGRSSYNEQFF.

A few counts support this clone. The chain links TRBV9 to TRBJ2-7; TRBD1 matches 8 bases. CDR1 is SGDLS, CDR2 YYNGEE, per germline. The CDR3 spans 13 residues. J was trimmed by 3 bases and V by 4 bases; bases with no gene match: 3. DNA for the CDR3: TGTGCCAGCAGCCTCACAGGGGGCTACGAGCAGTACTTC. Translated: CASSLTGGYEQYF. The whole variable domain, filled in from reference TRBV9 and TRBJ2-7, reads DSGVTQTPKHLITATGQRVTLRCSPRSGDLSVYWYQQSLDQGLQFLIQYYNGEERAKGNILERFSAQQFPDLHSELNLSSLELGDSALYFCASSLTGGYEQYFGPGTRLTVT.

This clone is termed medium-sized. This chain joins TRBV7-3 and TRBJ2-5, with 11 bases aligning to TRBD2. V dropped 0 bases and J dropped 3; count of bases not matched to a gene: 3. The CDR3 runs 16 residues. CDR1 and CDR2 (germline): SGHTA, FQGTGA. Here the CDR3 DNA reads TGTGCCAGCAGCTTAACGGGGACTAGCGGAAAAGAGACCCAGTACTTC. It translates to CASSLTGTSGKETQYF. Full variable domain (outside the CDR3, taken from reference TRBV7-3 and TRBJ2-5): GAGVSQTPSNKVTEKGKYVELRCDPISGHTALYWYRQSLGQGPEFLIYFQGTGAADDSGLPNDRFFAVRPEGSVSTLKIQRTERGDSAVYLCASSLTGTSGKETQYFGPGTRLLVL.

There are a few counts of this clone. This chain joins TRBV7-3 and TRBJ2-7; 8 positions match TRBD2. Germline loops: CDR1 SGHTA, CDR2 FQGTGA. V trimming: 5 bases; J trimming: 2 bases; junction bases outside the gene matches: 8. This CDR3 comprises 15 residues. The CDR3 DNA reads TGTGCCAGCAGCGTCGGGAGGGGCTTAACCTACGAGCAGTACTTC. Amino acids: CASSVGRGLTYEQYF.

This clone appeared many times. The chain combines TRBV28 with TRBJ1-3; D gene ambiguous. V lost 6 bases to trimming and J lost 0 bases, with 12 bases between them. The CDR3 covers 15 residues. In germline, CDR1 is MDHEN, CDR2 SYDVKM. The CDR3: CASRESVLSGNTIYF. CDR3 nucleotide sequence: TGTGCCAGCAGGGAGTCTGTTCTCTCTGGAAACACCATATATTTT.

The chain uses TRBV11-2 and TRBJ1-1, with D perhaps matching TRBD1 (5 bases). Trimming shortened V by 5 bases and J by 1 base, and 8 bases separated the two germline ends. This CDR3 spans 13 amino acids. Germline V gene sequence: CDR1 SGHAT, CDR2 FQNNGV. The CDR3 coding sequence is TGTGCCAGCAGCCGCGGACAGAACACTGAAGCTTTCTTT. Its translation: CASSRGQNTEAFF.

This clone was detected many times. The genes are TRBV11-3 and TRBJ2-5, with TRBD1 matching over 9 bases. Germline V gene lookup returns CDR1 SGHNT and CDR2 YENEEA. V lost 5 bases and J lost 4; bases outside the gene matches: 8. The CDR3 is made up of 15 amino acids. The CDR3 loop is CASSLRQGDTETQYF. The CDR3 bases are TGTGCCAGCAGCCTAAGACAGGGGGATACAGAGACCCAGTACTTC.

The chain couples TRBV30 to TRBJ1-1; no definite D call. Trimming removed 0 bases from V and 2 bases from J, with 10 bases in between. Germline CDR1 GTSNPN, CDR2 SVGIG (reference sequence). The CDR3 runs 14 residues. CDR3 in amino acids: CAWSVKQINTEAFF. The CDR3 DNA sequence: TGTGCCTGGAGTGTAAAACAGATAAACACTGAAGCTTTCTTT.

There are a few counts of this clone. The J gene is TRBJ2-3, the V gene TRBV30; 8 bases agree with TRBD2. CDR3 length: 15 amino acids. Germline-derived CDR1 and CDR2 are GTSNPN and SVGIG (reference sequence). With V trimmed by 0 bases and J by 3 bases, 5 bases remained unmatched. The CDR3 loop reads CAWSVWQRGTDTQYF. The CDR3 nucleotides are TGTGCCTGGAGTGTATGGCAGCGGGGGACAGATACGCAGTATTTT.

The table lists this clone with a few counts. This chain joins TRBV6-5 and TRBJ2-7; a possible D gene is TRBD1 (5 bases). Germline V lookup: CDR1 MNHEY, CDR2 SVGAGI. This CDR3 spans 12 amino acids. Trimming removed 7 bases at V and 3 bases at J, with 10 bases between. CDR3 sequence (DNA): TGTGCCAGCACTAACAGGCACTACGAGCAGTACTTC. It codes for CASTNRHYEQYF.

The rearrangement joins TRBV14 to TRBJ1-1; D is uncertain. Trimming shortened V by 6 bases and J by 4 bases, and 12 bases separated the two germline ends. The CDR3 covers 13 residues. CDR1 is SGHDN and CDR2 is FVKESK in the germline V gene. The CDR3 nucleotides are TGTGCCAGCAGAGCGGTTCGGGGCACTGAAGCTTTCTTT. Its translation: CASRAVRGTEAFF. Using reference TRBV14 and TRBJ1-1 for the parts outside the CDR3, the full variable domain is EAGVTQFPSHSVIEKGQTVTLRCDPISGHDNLYWYRRVMGKEIKFLLHFVKESKQDESGMPNNRFLAERTGGTYSTLKVQPAELEDSGVYFCASRAVRGTEAFFGQGTRLTVV.

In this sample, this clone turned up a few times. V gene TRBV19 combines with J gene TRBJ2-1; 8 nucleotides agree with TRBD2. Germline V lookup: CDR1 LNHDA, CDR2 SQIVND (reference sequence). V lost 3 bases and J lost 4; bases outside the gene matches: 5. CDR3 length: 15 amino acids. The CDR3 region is CASSMAGGPYNEQFF. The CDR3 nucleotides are TGTGCCAGTAGTATGGCGGGAGGCCCGTACAATGAGCAGTTCTTC.

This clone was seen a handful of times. The CDR3 here is CASSIGVLMNTEAFF. The CDR3 nucleotides read TGTGCCAGTAGTATAGGGGTTCTCATGAACACTGAAGCTTTCTTT. The chain combines TRBV19 with TRBJ1-1; the D is unclear. Trimming took 1 base from V and 0 from J, leaving 9 bases between them. Germline V gene sequence: CDR1 LNHDA, CDR2 SQIVND (reference sequence). This CDR3 region has 15 residues.

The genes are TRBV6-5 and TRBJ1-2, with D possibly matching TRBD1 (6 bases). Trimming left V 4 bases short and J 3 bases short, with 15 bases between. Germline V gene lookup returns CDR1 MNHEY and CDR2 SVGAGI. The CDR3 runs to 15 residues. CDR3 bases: TGTGCCAGCAGTTTACAGGGAGGGTGGCACTATGGCTACACCTTC. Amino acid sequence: CASSLQGGWHYGYTF.

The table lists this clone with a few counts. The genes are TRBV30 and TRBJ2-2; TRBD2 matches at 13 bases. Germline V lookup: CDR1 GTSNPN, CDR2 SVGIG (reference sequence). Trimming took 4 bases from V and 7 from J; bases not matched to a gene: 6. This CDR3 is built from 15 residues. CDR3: CAWKTSGRSHGELFF. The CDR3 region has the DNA TGTGCCTGGAAGACTAGCGGGAGGTCCCACGGGGAGCTGTTTTTT.

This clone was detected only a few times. CDR3 in amino acids: CASSLSLQGQEQYF. The CDR3 DNA sequence: TGTGCCAGCAGTTTATCCCTACAGGGTCAGGAGCAGTACTTC. The chain is built from TRBV27 and TRBJ2-7; a possible D gene is TRBD1 (6 bases). The germline gives CDR1 MNHEY, CDR2 SMNVEV (reference sequence). V lost 0 bases and J 7 bases, leaving 13 bases between the germline ends. The CDR3 is made up of 14 amino acids.

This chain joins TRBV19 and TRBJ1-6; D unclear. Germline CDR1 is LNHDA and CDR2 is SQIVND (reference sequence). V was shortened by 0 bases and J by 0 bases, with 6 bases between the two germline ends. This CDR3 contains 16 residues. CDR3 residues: CASSIERSSYNSPLHF. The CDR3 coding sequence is TGTGCCAGTAGTATAGAGCGCAGCTCCTATAATTCACCCCTCCACTTT.

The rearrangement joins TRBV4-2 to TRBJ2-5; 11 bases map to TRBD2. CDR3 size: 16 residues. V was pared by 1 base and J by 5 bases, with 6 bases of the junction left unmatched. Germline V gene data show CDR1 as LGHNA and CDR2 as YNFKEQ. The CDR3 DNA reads TGTGCCAGCAGCCAAGGAGCTAGCGGGGGGACTGAGACCCAGTACTTC. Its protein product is CASSQGASGGTETQYF.